The source of this T cell receptor (beta chain) is a study of Ad26.COV2.S vaccination and SARS-CoV-2 variants. Study-wide background: Among those in the COV1001 Ad26.COV2.S trial arm was the donor. In the study, Ad26.COV2.S was injected intramuscularly once, or twice 56 days apart.

Libraries were prepared by immunoSEQ multiplex PCR; TCRdb keeps only in-frame clonotypes and omits some of them. In the table there are approximately 350,000 clones, about 80% of which are singletons. Specified treatment: some 20 received Ad26.COV2.S at low or high dose, single or two shots; about 5 received placebo; per-sample allocation not given. Material that was analyzed had been drawn on day 63 after the first vaccine or placebo injection. SARS-CoV-2 spike from the Wuhan strain was encoded by the vaccine, an Ad26 vector. This CDR3 contains 14 residues. From germline, CDR1 is LGHDT and CDR2 YNNKEL (reference sequence). The V gene lost 3 bases and the J gene lost 7 bases, with 16 bases spanning the gap.

The V call is TRBV3-1 (or the pseudogene TRBV3-2), the J call TRBJ2-7; D possibly corresponds to TRBD2 (6 bases). This material consisted of peripheral blood, taken in a trial of Ad26.COV2.S vaccine versus placebo. The sequence derives from a person between 18 and 65 years old who received the Ad26.COV2.S COVID-19 vaccine or a placebo. CDR3 nucleotide sequence: TGTGCCAGCAGCCACTTCGGGACTGTGGAGGAGCAGTACTTC. This sequence encodes CASSHFGTVEEQYF.